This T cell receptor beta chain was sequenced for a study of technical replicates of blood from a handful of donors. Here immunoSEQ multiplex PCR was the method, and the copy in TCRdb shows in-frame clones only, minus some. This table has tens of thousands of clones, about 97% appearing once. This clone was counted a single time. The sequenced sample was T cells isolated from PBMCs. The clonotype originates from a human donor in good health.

This chain's CDR3 is CASRTGKAGGRQETQYF. The CDR3 DNA reads as TGTGCCAGCAGGACAGGGAAGGCGGGAGGGCGCCAAGAGACCCAGTACTTC. V is TRBV28 and J is TRBJ2-5; 9 positions agree with TRBD2. CDR3 length: 17 amino acids. V gave up 6 bases and J gave up 1 base; unmatched junction bases: 12. Looked up from germline, CDR1 is MDHEN and CDR2 is SYDVKM.